One sample yielded the 31 T cell receptor beta chains listed below, sequenced in a study of PD-1 blockade in classical Hodgkin lymphoma. TCRdb's copy holds only in-frame clones and misses some; the assay was immunoSEQ multiplex PCR. The sample includes some 90,000 clones, 83% of them seen just once. Specified time point: cycle 4 day 1 (C4D1), after more than five weeks of nivolumab. Every single patient, without exception, relapsed after autologous stem cell transplantation, and brentuximab vedotin exposure varied. The starting material was peripheral blood mononuclear cells (PBMCs), obtained before the fourth cycle of nivolumab. The receptors here all came from a human donor with classical Hodgkin lymphoma.

The chain carries TRBV18 and TRBJ1-4; D gene unclear. CDR1 KGHSH and CDR2 LQKENI come from the germline V gene. The V end was cut by 1 base, the J end by 4 bases, with 10 bases between. The CDR3 runs 15 residues. CDR3 residues: CASSPQGGSNEKLFF. The DNA of the CDR3 is TGTGCCAGCTCACCACAGGGCGGAAGTAATGAAAAACTGTTTTTT.

This clone is a singleton in its sample. V and J are TRBV6-1 and TRBJ1-5; a weak D match, TRBD1 (6 bases). Trimming stripped 2 bases from V and 3 bases from J, with 11 bases between. Germline assignment: CDR1 MNHNS and CDR2 SASEGT. The CDR3 extends over 15 amino acids. The CDR3 spells CASSEWPGANQPQHF. The CDR3 DNA reads TGTGCCAGCAGTGAATGGCCAGGGGCCAATCAGCCCCAGCATTTT.

The chain links TRBV10-3 to TRBJ2-7; TRBD1 matches at 10 bases. The CDR3 contains 13 residues. J lost 5 bases, V lost 10 bases, and 8 bases had no gene match. CDR1 is ENHRY, CDR2 SYGVKD, per germline. CDR3 in amino acids: CANSRQGANEQYF. The CDR3 coding sequence is TGTGCCAATTCGCGACAGGGGGCCAACGAGCAGTACTTC.

The gene calls are TRBV7-9 and TRBJ2-1; D is ambiguous. Between the trimmed V and J ends, which lost 4 bases and 7 bases, there was a span of 11 bases. The germline V gene has CDR1 SEHNR and CDR2 FQNEAQ (reference sequence). The CDR3 totals 13 residues. CDR3 DNA sequence: TGTGCCAGCAGCTCCAGACATAGGAATGAGCAGTTCTTC. This encodes CASSSRHRNEQFF.

V gene TRBV27 combines with J gene TRBJ1-4; no reliable D call. CDR3 length: 14 amino acids. Looked up from germline, CDR1 is MNHEY and CDR2 is SMNVEV (reference sequence). V lost 5 bases and J 5 bases, leaving 12 bases between the germline ends. The CDR3 DNA reads as TGTGCCAGCAGTCGAGTAGGACTCAATGAAAAACTGTTTTTT. Translation gives CASSRVGLNEKLFF.

In nucleotides, the CDR3 is TGTGCCAGCAGTACCGCCCCGGGACAAATCAACGAGCAGTTCTTC. Its protein product is CASSTAPGQINEQFF. The chain is built from TRBV28 and TRBJ2-1; perhaps TRBD1 as D (6 bases). From germline, CDR1 is MDHEN and CDR2 SYDVKM. V dropped 5 bases and J dropped 10 bases, with 21 bases sitting between them. There are 15 residues in the CDR3.

The rearrangement uses TRBV5-1 and TRBJ2-3, with no clear D. Germline V gene lookup returns CDR1 SGHRS and CDR2 YFSETQ. V shed 1 base and J shed 2 bases, with 8 bases lying between them. CDR3 length: 14 amino acids. The CDR3 is CASSLSQHTDTQYF. Here the CDR3 DNA reads TGCGCCAGCAGCTTGAGTCAACACACAGATACGCAGTATTTT.

The chain employs TRBV19 and TRBJ2-7, with D possibly matching TRBD2 (6 bases). CDR1 is LNHDA, CDR2 SQIVND, per germline (reference sequence). The CDR3 runs to 14 residues. Trimming cost V 6 bases and J 7 bases, with 19 bases left between them. The CDR3: CASRVTSTLGEQYF. CDR3 nucleotides: TGTGCCAGTAGGGTCACTAGCACCCTTGGTGAGCAGTACTTC.

This chain uses TRBV5-1 with TRBJ1-1; possible D gene TRBD1, 6 bases. This CDR3 spans 13 amino acids. Deletions cut 3 bases from V and 4 bases from J, with 10 bases between. Germline V gene data show CDR1 as SGHRS and CDR2 as YFSETQ. In DNA, the CDR3 is TGCGCCAGCAGCTCAACAGGGAGCACTGAAGCTTTCTTT. Its translation is CASSSTGSTEAFF. Using reference TRBV5-1 and TRBJ1-1 for the parts outside the CDR3, the full variable domain is KAGVTQTPRYLIKTRGQQVTLSCSPISGHRSVSWYQQTPGQGLQFLFEYFSETQRNKGNFPGRFSGRQFSNSRSEMNVSTLELGDSALYLCASSSTGSTEAFFGQGTRLTVV.

About this clone: This same CDR3 is encoded by further DNA sequences in the sample. The chain is built from TRBV5-1 and TRBJ2-3; the D is unclear. CDR3 length equals 14 residues. CDR1 and CDR2 from the germline V gene are SGHRS and YFSETQ. The V end lost 4 bases, the J end lost 2 bases, and 11 bases lay between the germline ends. The CDR3 DNA is TGCGCCAGCAGCCTTGGTGGGTCCACAGATACGCAGTATTTT. Translating gives CASSLGGSTDTQYF.

This chain links TRBV19 with TRBJ2-2; 7 nucleotides line up with TRBD2. With 11 bases clipped from V and 5 bases from J, the junction kept 11 bases outside the gene matches. This CDR3 spans 14 amino acids. The germline CDR1 and CDR2 sequences are LNHDA and SQIVND (reference sequence). The DNA of the CDR3 is TGTGCCGGATCCCGGACTAGTCGGACCGGGGAGCTGTTTTTT. It encodes CAGSRTSRTGELFF.

Only a few counts were recorded for this clone. J is TRBJ2-7 and V is TRBV19; tentatively, D is TRBD1 (8 bases). CDR1 is LNHDA, CDR2 SQIVND, per germline (reference sequence). The CDR3 is made up of 15 amino acids. The germline V and J ends were trimmed by 6 bases and 3 bases, with 18 bases remaining between them. The chain's CDR3 is CASRPTGEGIYEQYF. The CDR3 DNA follows: TGTGCCAGTAGGCCGACAGGGGAGGGAATCTACGAGCAGTACTTC.

This chain uses TRBV19 with TRBJ1-2, with a weak D call TRBD1 (5 bases). The V gene's germline CDR1 is LNHDA and CDR2 SQIVND (reference sequence). V gave up 7 bases and J gave up 8 bases, with 11 bases separating them. This CDR3 spans 11 amino acids. The CDR3 loop is CASNAEGGYTF. The CDR3 DNA sequence: TGTGCCAGTAACGCGGAGGGGGGCTACACCTTC. Combining the CDR3 with reference TRBV19 and TRBJ1-2 gives the whole variable domain DGGITQSPKYLFRKEGQNVTLSCEQNLNHDAMYWYRQDPGQGLRLIYYSQIVNDFQKGDIAEGYSVSREKKESFPLTVTSAQKNPTAFYLCASNAEGGYTFGSGTRLTVV.

The chain carries TRBV25-1 and TRBJ1-1, with unresolved D. Germline lookup yields CDR1 MGHDK and CDR2 SYGVNS. The V gene lost 4 bases and the J gene lost 7 bases, with 13 bases spanning the gap. This CDR3 contains 13 residues. CDR3 nucleotides: TGTGCCAGCAGTGCGAAAGTATTGGGTGAAGCTTTCTTT. It yields the protein CASSAKVLGEAFF.

This clone was seen only a few times. The rearrangement joins TRBV4-1 to TRBJ1-5, with D possibly matching TRBD1 (5 bases). Germline assignment: CDR1 MGHRA and CDR2 YSYEKL. The CDR3 extends over 16 amino acids. V shed 0 bases and J shed 4 bases, with 13 bases lying between them. The CDR3 loop reads CASSQDPGTVNQPQHF. Written as DNA, the CDR3 is TGCGCCAGCAGCCAAGACCCCGGGACCGTAAATCAGCCCCAGCATTTT.

The chain combines TRBV14 with TRBJ1-2, with no clear D. The CDR3 contains 15 residues. CDR1 SGHDN and CDR2 FVKESK come from the germline V gene. V lost 2 bases, J lost 4 bases, and 14 bases lay in between. The CDR3 region is CASSQSPTPGYGYTF. Written as DNA, the CDR3 is TGTGCCAGCAGCCAATCCCCGACACCCGGCTATGGCTACACCTTC.

This chain uses TRBV28 with TRBJ2-5; 9 bases match TRBD2. There are 15 residues in the CDR3. V lost 8 bases to trimming and J lost 5 bases; unmatched junction nucleotides: 12. Germline values: CDR1 MDHEN, CDR2 SYDVKM. CDR3 nucleotide sequence: TGTGCCAGCCGTTCTAGCGGGGCCCGATTTGAGACCCAGTACTTC. Translation gives CASRSSGARFETQYF.

This clone appeared a single time. V is TRBV6-5 and J is TRBJ2-1; D could derive from TRBD1 or TRBD2 (6 bases each). This CDR3 is built from 15 residues. Germline V CDR1 and CDR2: MNHEY, SVGAGI. V lost 6 bases and J 6 bases, leaving 18 bases between the germline ends. The CDR3: CASSYGGTRSNEQFF. CDR3 nucleotides: TGTGCCAGCAGCTACGGCGGGACACGTAGCAATGAGCAGTTCTTC.

This sequence joins TRBV9 and TRBJ2-1; 11 bases line up with TRBD2. The CDR3 covers 14 residues. V trimming: 7 bases; J trimming: 9 bases; junction bases outside the gene matches: 9. Germline lookup yields CDR1 SGDLS and CDR2 YYNGEE. The chain's CDR3 is CASGLAGGPSEQFF. CDR3 sequence (DNA): TGTGCCAGCGGTCTAGCGGGAGGTCCCAGTGAGCAGTTCTTC.

The rearrangement links TRBV5-5 to TRBJ2-7; TRBD1 agrees at 10 bases. V dropped 4 bases and J dropped 7; count of bases not matched to a gene: 5. Germline V gives CDR1 SGHKS, CDR2 YYEKEE (reference sequence). The CDR3 contains 13 residues. In nucleotides, the CDR3 is TGTGCCAGCAGCCGGACAGGGGGTTGGGAGCAGTACTTC. This codes for CASSRTGGWEQYF.

The rearrangement uses TRBV5-4 and TRBJ2-1, with a possible D match to TRBD2 (5 bases). The CDR3 has 15 residues. Germline V gene data show CDR1 as SGHNT and CDR2 as YYREEE (reference sequence). V was pared by 4 bases and J by 4 bases, with 15 bases between. The CDR3 DNA is TGTGCCAGCAGCAAAGAACTAGGATCTTACAATGAGCAGTTCTTC. Its protein product is CASSKELGSYNEQFF.

This rearrangement joins TRBV5-6 to TRBJ2-5; TRBD2 agrees at 10 bases. V lost 1 base, J lost 6 bases, and 3 bases stayed unmatched. The V gene's germline CDR1 is SGHDT and CDR2 YYEEEE. This CDR3 has 14 amino acids. CDR3 DNA sequence: TGTGCCAGCAGCTTGACAGCGGGAGGGAAGACCCAGTACTTC. Encoded protein: CASSLTAGGKTQYF.

The V and J genes are TRBV5-1 and TRBJ2-5; 9 nucleotides line up with TRBD2. CDR1 is SGHRS and CDR2 is YFSETQ in the germline V gene. This CDR3 is 16 amino acids long. The V gene end was trimmed by 1 base and the J gene end by 0 bases; junction bases not matched to a gene: 4. This CDR3 is CASSLPASGDQETQYF. In nucleotides, the CDR3 is TGCGCCAGCAGCTTGCCGGCTAGCGGGGACCAAGAGACCCAGTACTTC.

This clone showed up just a few times. This chain uses TRBV14 with TRBJ2-7; D gene ambiguous. Germline values: CDR1 SGHDN, CDR2 FVKESK. The CDR3 extends over 14 amino acids. The ends were cut back, 2 bases at V and 4 bases at J, with 12 bases in the middle. The CDR3 DNA reads as TGTGCCAGCAGCCAACGGACGACTGCGTACGAGCAGTACTTC. It translates to CASSQRTTAYEQYF.

The chain employs TRBV2 and TRBJ2-7; D possibly corresponds to TRBD2 (6 bases). V lost 3 bases and J 6 bases, leaving 12 bases between the germline ends. Germline CDR1 and CDR2: SNHLY and FYNNEI. The length of the CDR3 is 13 residues. The CDR3 DNA reads TGTGCCAGCAGTGAGGCGGGGTGGGGCGAGCAGTACTTC. This sequence encodes CASSEAGWGEQYF.

The CDR3 sequence: CASSAGGPKGTDTQYF. Written as DNA, the CDR3 is TGTGCCAGCAGCGCAGGTGGTCCAAAGGGGACAGATACGCAGTATTTT. This chain uses TRBV5-4 with TRBJ2-3, with D possibly being TRBD1 (5 bases). The V gene lost 4 bases and the J gene lost 3 bases, with 18 bases spanning the gap. This CDR3 has 16 amino acids. Germline values: CDR1 SGHNT, CDR2 YYREEE (reference sequence). Full variable domain (outside the CDR3, taken from reference TRBV5-4 and TRBJ2-3): ETGVTQSPTHLIKTRGQQVTLRCSSQSGHNTVSWYQQALGQGPQFIFQYYREEENGRGNFPPRFSGLQFPNYSSELNVNALELDDSALYLCASSAGGPKGTDTQYFGPGTRLTVL.

This rearrangement joins TRBV5-1 to TRBJ2-5, with 7 bases lining up with TRBD2. V was pared by 2 bases and J by 2 bases, with 9 bases of the junction left unmatched. Germline values: CDR1 SGHRS, CDR2 YFSETQ. There are 16 residues in the CDR3. The CDR3 loop is CASSLAVGEGQETQYF. Here the CDR3 DNA reads TGCGCCAGCAGCTTAGCGGTCGGGGAGGGGCAAGAGACCCAGTACTTC.

This chain uses TRBV28 with TRBJ2-7; D is unresolved. This CDR3 is built from 12 residues. Germline V gives CDR1 MDHEN, CDR2 SYDVKM. The germline V and J ends were trimmed by 2 bases and 3 bases, with 5 bases remaining between them. The CDR3 nucleotides read TGTGCCAGCAGTTTAGTTAGCTACGAGCAGTACTTC. Its translation is CASSLVSYEQYF.

This rearrangement joins TRBV9 to TRBJ2-6; a possible D gene is TRBD1 (6 bases). CDR1 and CDR2 (germline): SGDLS, YYNGEE. V was shortened by 0 bases and J by 0 bases, with 10 bases between the two germline ends. CDR3 length: 17 amino acids. The CDR3 DNA sequence: TGTGCCAGCAGCGTAGAGGGGGTCCCCTCTGGGGCCAACGTCCTGACTTTC. It yields the protein CASSVEGVPSGANVLTF.

The J gene is TRBJ2-3, the V gene TRBV6-5; TRBD2 agrees at 10 bases. Germline V lookup: CDR1 MNHEY, CDR2 SVGAGI. The CDR3 contains 15 residues. The V and J ends lost 6 bases and 6 bases, in that order; junction bases with no gene match: 9. This CDR3 reads CASSHVAGGSDTQYF. The CDR3 DNA reads as TGTGCCAGCAGCCATGTAGCGGGAGGCTCGGATACGCAGTATTTT.

The genes are TRBV9 and TRBJ2-1; TRBD2 might be the D (6 bases). In germline, CDR1 is SGDLS, CDR2 YYNGEE. The V and J ends lost 5 bases and 1 base respectively, with 19 bases between them. The CDR3 has 17 residues. CDR3 residues: CASSEGTGARSYNEQFF. The CDR3 DNA reads TGTGCCAGCAGTGAAGGAACGGGAGCAAGGTCCTACAATGAGCAGTTCTTC.